Given below is one TCR beta chain in context. No cognate antigen has been identified for it. Per-base quality was not reported, and no clone a single base away is much larger than it. The CDR3 regions of human TCRbeta chains were analyzed by immunosequencing. Per the authors' processing: TCRs in the repertoires were matched against a reference library of SARS-CoV-2-specific TCRs that had been generated with the MIRA antigen-specificity platform. Breadth was defined as the fraction of unique TCRs that were SARS-CoV-2-associated, and depth was defined as the fraction of total T cells that were SARS-CoV-2-associated. Each spike-specific TCR was assigned to its reactive spike region and to a CD4 or CD8 class using the MIRA data. Log10-transformed breadth and depth values were compared by one-way ANOVA with Sidak's multiple comparisons tests. Held by TCRdb, this immuneACCESS table contains in-frame sequences only and omits some clones. Under half of the omission traces to an unresolved V gene where checked; the cause of the rest is unknown. V, J and clone size are those of that table, while D and trimming were read from the DNA. This sample gives under 150,000 clones in total; 70% to 85% of them show up just once. The ten largest clones add up to 25% to 35% of the sample.

The junction shows trimming of 1 base on V and 0 bases on J, and the gene matches do not reach 4 bases of it. The CDR3, from cysteine to phenylalanine, totals 17 residues. Just the 51-base CDR3 DNA is kept, in frame starting at base 1. Looking up the germline V gene (reference sequence) yields CDR1 LNHDA and CDR2 SQIVND. This record belongs to a study of T cell responses to AZD1222 COVID-19 vaccine (dated by TCRdb to the early 2020s). With respect to the entire study: A total of 240 or so trial participants underwent TCR sequencing, of whom roughly 210 had received two doses of AZD1222 and approximately 25 had received two doses of the MenACWY control vaccine. Enrollment into the trials was organized by age into subgroups of 18-55, 56-69 and 70-plus years, and those subgroups contained roughly 140, 27 and 60 TCR-sequenced participants, respectively.

The time point label corresponds to: about 28 days (+/-7) after the second vaccine dose. Because spike-specific TCR depth and breadth did not differ between the two schedules, AZD1222 recipients who got a second dose at roughly 4 weeks were pooled with those who got a second dose at roughly 12 weeks. Vaccinee samples came from UK trials COV001 and COV002, including a single-blind randomized controlled phase 2/3 trial of AZD1222 (ChAdOx1 nCoV-19) in healthy adults. Trial participant PBMC samples were collected at day 0 and day 28 after the second dose for TCRbeta chain sequencing. Overall results and qualifications from the work: Because no day 14 peak-response samples were available, the repertoires could be characterized only after the peak T cell response. Conclusions about previously exposed vaccinees are limited because only five to seven AZD1222 recipients were SARS-CoV-2 seropositive at baseline. Nearly half of unique spike-specific TCRs reportedly recognized epitopes outside regions mutated in the B.1.351 and B.1.1.7 variants. In the small 56-69-year group, the increase in depth fell short of significance, most likely because of low power. The whole spike protein was spanned by vaccine-associated CD4 TCRs, and dominant responses were seen in regions 160-218 and 743-854. A significant rise in spike-specific TCR breadth and depth was observed after two AZD1222 doses relative to day 0 and relative to MenACWY recipients. Participants were mostly white British, with more females than males. The authors suggested clonal diversity may have been underestimated.

This sequence uses TRBV19 and TRBJ1-5, and TRBD1 aligns with 9 junction nucleotides. This sequence originates from an adult who received the AZD1222 COVID-19 vaccine. Source: peripheral blood, taken 28 days after the second AZD1222 dose. The DNA reads TGTGCCAGTAGTATAGGGACAGGGGTTATTAGCAATCAGCCCCAGCATTTT. This is translated as CASSIGTGVISNQPQHF.